This is a list of T cell receptor beta chains from one sample in a study of T-cell memory formation after mild COVID-19. MiXCR, applied by TCRdb to the 5' RACE reads, yields one record per CDR3 protein. The table shows 100,000 to 150,000 distinct CDR3 sequences, with more than 15% occurring only once. The specimen sequenced was PBMCs or a T cell subset sorted from them (not recorded which). The receptor set was obtained from a man aged 18 to 29 who had mild COVID-19 (a few samples of this study predate the infection). Cell type and time point are not known. Each CDR3 is given with its conserved first and last residue. A D gene is named only where the DNA matches it firmly.

D,J,V,CDR3
TRBD1,TRBJ1-4,TRBV29-1,CSVSQPGQGVEKLFF
.,TRBJ2-5,TRBV5-1,CASSPRGGGRETQYF
.,TRBJ2-5,TRBV7-6,CASSLEGEGTQYF
.,TRBJ2-5,TRBV7-8,CASRLTNQETQYF
TRBD2,TRBJ2-3,TRBV5-1,CASSLGPTSGGTDTQYF
.,TRBJ1-1,TRBV7-6,CASSLAEATEAFF
.,TRBJ1-2,TRBV5-1,CASSLAANYGYTF
.,TRBJ2-1,TRBV20-1,CSAPISGKDEQFF
.,TRBJ2-5,TRBV12-3/TRBV12-4,CASSLVAAQETQYF
.,TRBJ1-3,TRBV25-1,CASSTGLGGNTIYF
.,TRBJ2-6,TRBV6-2/TRBV6-3,CASSYHDTGANVLTF
TRBD2,TRBJ2-2,TRBV7-7,CASSSRLATNTGELFF
TRBD2,TRBJ2-3,TRBV7-2,CASSLMGGGPDTQYF
.,TRBJ2-5,TRBV7-2,CASSPGGAQETQYF
.,TRBJ2-7,TRBV30,CAWSAGPSEQYF
TRBD1,TRBJ2-5,TRBV6-2/TRBV6-3,CASYGPGGGETQYF
TRBD2,TRBJ2-1,TRBV7-2,CASRPPPGGSYNEQFF
.,TRBJ2-5,TRBV12-3/TRBV12-4,CASSAQPSETQYF
TRBD1,TRBJ1-5,TRBV5-6,CASSSGQINQPQHF
TRBD2,TRBJ2-7,TRBV29-1,CSVMTSGVSYEQYF
.,TRBJ2-5,TRBV7-2,CASSLAGAQETQYF
.,TRBJ1-2,TRBV4-3,CASSQDPQFFYGYTF
.,TRBJ2-7,TRBV30,CAWSVLGGSSYEQYF
.,TRBJ1-2,TRBV12-3/TRBV12-4,CASRGTSRLPYGYTF
TRBD1,TRBJ2-2,TRBV20-1,CSASRDRENTGELFF
TRBD1,TRBJ2-6,TRBV5-1,CASSGGQGRSGANVLTF
TRBD1,TRBJ2-3,TRBV5-1,CASSHGQGSDTQYF
TRBD1,TRBJ1-2,TRBV20-1,CSASPGQANNYGYTF